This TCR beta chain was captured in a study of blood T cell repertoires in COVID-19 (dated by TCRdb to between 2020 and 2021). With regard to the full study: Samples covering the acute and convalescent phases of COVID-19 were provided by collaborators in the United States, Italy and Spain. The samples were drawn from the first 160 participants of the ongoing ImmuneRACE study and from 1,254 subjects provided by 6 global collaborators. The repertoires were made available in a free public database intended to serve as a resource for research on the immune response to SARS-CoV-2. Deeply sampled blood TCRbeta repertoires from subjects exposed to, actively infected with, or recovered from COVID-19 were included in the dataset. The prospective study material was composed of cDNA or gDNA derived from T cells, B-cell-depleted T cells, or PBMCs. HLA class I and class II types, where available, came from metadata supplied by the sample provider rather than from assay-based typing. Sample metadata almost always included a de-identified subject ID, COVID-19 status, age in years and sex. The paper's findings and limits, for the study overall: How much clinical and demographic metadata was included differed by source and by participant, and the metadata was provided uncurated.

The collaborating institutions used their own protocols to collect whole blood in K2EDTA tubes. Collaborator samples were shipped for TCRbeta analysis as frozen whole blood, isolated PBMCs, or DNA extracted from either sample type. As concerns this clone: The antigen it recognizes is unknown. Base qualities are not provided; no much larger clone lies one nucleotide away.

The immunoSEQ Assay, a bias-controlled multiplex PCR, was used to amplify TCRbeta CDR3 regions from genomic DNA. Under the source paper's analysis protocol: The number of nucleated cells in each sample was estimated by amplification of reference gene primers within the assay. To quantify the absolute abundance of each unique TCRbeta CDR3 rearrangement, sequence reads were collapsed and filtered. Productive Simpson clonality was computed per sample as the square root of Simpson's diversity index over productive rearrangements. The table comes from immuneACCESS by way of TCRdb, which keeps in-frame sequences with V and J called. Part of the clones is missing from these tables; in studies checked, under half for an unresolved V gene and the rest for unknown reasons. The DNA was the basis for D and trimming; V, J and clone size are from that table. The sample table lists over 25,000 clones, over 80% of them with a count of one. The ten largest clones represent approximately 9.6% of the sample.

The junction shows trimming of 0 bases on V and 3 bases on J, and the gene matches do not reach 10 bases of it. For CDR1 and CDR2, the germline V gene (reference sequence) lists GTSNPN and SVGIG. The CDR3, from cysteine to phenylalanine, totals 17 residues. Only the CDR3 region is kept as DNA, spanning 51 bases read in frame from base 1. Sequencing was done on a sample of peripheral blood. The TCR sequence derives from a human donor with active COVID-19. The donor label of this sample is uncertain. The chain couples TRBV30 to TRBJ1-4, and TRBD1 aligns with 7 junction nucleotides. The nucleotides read TGTGCCTGGAGTGTAAGACAGGGCCATCGTTCTAATGAAAAACTGTTTTTT. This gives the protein CAWSVRQGHRSNEKLFF.